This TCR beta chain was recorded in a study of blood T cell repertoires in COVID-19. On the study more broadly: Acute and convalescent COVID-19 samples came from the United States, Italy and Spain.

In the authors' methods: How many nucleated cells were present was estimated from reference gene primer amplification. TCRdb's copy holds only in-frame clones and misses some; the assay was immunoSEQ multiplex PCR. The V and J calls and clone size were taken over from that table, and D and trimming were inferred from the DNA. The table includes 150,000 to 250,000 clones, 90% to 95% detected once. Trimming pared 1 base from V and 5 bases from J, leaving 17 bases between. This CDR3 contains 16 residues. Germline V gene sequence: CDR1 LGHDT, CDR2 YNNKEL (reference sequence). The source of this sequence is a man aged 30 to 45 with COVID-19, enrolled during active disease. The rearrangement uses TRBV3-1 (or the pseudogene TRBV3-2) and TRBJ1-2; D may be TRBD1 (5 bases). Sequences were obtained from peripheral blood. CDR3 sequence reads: CASSQASGTGSYGYTF. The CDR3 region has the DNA TGTGCCAGCAGCCAAGCGAGTGGTACAGGCAGTTATGGCTACACCTTC.